This T cell receptor beta chain was recovered during a study of identical twins. TCRdb passed the 5' RACE reads through MiXCR, listing each CDR3 protein once. The sample has approximately 220,000 distinct CDR3 sequences, roughly 7.5% seen once; the top ten hold about 2%. The CDR3 covers 17 residues. With V trimmed by 1 base and J by 8 bases, 12 bases remained unmatched. The germline CDR1 and CDR2 sequences are DFQATT and SNEGSKA (reference sequence). The same sample was also used in a study of yellow fever vaccine responses in identical twins.

This clonotype was obtained from a woman younger than 30 in good health. The sequencing sample was made of memory (CD45RO+) T cells sorted from blood. The V call is TRBV20-1, the J call TRBJ2-1; 12 positions match TRBD2. The DNA of the CDR3 is TGCAGTGCTAGAGCCCGGGCTAGCGGGAGGGGGGGTCATGAGCAGTTCTTC. Its protein is CSARARASGRGGHEQFF.